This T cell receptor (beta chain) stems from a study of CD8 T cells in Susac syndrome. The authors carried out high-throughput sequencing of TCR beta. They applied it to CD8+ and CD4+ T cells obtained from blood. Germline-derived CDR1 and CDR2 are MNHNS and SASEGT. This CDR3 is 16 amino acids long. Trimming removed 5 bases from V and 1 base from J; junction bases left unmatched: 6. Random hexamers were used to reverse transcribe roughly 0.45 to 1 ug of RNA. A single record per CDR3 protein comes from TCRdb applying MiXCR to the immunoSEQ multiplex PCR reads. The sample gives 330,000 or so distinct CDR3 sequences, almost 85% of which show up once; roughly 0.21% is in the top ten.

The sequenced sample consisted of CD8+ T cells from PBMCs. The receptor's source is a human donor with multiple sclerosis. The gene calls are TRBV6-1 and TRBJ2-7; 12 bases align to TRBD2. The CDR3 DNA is TGTGCCAGCAGTACCCGGACTAGCGGGACGTCCTACGAGCAGTACTTC. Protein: CASSTRTSGTSYEQYF.